This T cell receptor (beta chain) is drawn from a study of blood T cell repertoires in COVID-19. Across about two dozen US areas, participants ranged in age from about 18 to 100 years. Participants reported their clinical history, and cohort assignment relied on those reports. The germline V gene has CDR1 LGHNA and CDR2 YSLEER. There are 14 residues in the CDR3. V was pared by 1 base and J by 5 bases, with 1 base of the junction left unmatched. Sequenced by immunoSEQ multiplex PCR; TCRdb stores in-frame clones only, minus some. This table holds over 250,000 clones, approximately 86% found once. This TCR was recovered from a woman aged 18-29 years who had recovered from COVID-19. The rearrangement uses TRBV4-3 and TRBJ1-1, with 10 bases that match TRBD1. Source material: PBMCs or T cells enriched from blood (not recorded which). CDR3 region: CASSQGQGATEAFF. DNA of the CDR3: TGCGCCAGCAGCCAAGGACAGGGGGCAACTGAAGCTTTCTTT.